This T cell receptor beta chain was documented in a study of neurological immune-mediated disorders. This clonotype came up many times. Its antigen is currently unknown. The CDR3 has 16 amino acids. J gave up 4 bases and V 6 bases, and 10 bases lay outside the gene matches. The cDNA was generated by 5'RACE with 10-nucleotide random UMIs. TCRdb reprocessed the 5' RACE reads via MiXCR and lists one record per CDR3 protein. Among about 71,000 distinct CDR3 sequences listed, roughly 13% were seen once. Stated time point: longitudinal time-point 1 (baseline). Findings and limits, study-wide: The absence of any CDR3 amino acid sequence shared by expanded clones across subjects suggests that repertoires were private in all groups. The level of TCR clonal expansion was highest in patients with HTLV-1-associated myelopathy and lowest in multiple sclerosis, where it fell below the level seen in healthy controls.

This chain links TRBV12-3 or TRBV12-4 with TRBJ2-7; TRBD2 agrees at 12 bases. The sequenced sample consisted of PBMCs. This TCR was recovered from a female donor with HTLV-1-associated myelopathy (HAM/TSP). The CDR3 protein is CASSPLGLAGYYEQYF. The CDR3 DNA reads as TGTGCCAGCAGCCCACTCGGACTAGCGGGGTATTACGAGCAGTACTTC.